Presented here are 9 T cell receptor beta chains from one specimen sequenced in a study of CD8+ T cells in alopecia areata. RNA, once extracted, was reverse transcribed into cDNA for use as the sequencing template. Only in-frame clones appear in the TCRdb table, and some are missing; sequencing was by immunoSEQ multiplex PCR. The profile shows about 69,000 clones, approximately 61% of them singletons. Sequenced material: CD8+ T cells sorted from blood, taken at week 0. All receptors come from a human donor with alopecia areata.

V is TRBV19 and J is TRBJ1-5; tentative D call: TRBD1 (5 bases). The CDR3 is 13 residues long. Germline CDR1 and CDR2: LNHDA and SQIVND (reference sequence). Trimming took 6 bases from V and 7 from J, leaving 13 bases between them. DNA for the CDR3: TGTGCCAGTAGCGATGGGGCGGAGCAGCCCCAGCATTTT. Translation: CASSDGAEQPQHF. The full variable domain, its missing parts supplied by reference TRBV19 and TRBJ1-5, is DGGITQSPKYLFRKEGQNVTLSCEQNLNHDAMYWYRQDPGQGLRLIYYSQIVNDFQKGDIAEGYSVSREKKESFPLTVTSAQKNPTAFYLCASSDGAEQPQHFGDGTRLSIL.

In nucleotides, the CDR3 is TGCAGCGTCTCCTCACCGAGCTCCTACAATGAGCAGTTCTTC. Residues: CSVSSPSSYNEQFF. J is TRBJ2-1 and V is TRBV29-1; D call uncertain. The CDR3 is made up of 14 amino acids. Between the trimmed V and J ends, which lost 6 bases and 0 bases, there was a span of 12 bases. Germline-derived CDR1 and CDR2 are SQVTM and ANQGSEA.

The V call is TRBV11-2, the J call TRBJ2-3; a weak D match, TRBD2 (6 bases). The CDR3 runs to 14 residues. Germline V gives CDR1 SGHAT, CDR2 FQNNGV. Trimming took off 3 bases at V and 4 bases at J, with 11 bases between the two ends. The CDR3 sequence: CASSFLGGSDTQYF. Written as DNA, the CDR3 is TGTGCCAGCAGCTTCCTTGGAGGGTCAGATACGCAGTATTTT.

CDR3 DNA: TGTGCCAGCAGCGTCGCAGGGGGGCGGACCCAGTACTTC. Amino acids: CASSVAGGRTQYF. The genes are TRBV5-6 and TRBJ2-5; TRBD1 is a possible D gene (7 bases). The V gene's germline CDR1 is SGHDT and CDR2 YYEEEE. V lost 4 bases to trimming and J lost 7 bases, with 14 bases between them. The CDR3 consists of 13 residues. Full variable domain (remainder filled in from reference TRBV5-6 and TRBJ2-5): DAGVTQSPTHLIKTRGQQVTLRCSPKSGHDTVSWYQQALGQGPQFIFQYYEEEERQRGNFPDRFSGHQFPNYSSELNVNALLLGDSALYLCASSVAGGRTQYFGPGTRLLVL.

As concerns this clone: Other DNA sequences in this specimen translate into the identical CDR3. The V gene is TRBV29-1, the J gene TRBJ1-2; D gene uncertain. The length of the CDR3 is 10 residues. V was pared by 4 bases and J by 4 bases, with 4 bases between. Germline CDR1 and CDR2: SQVTM and ANQGSEA. The DNA for the CDR3 is TGCAGCGTTGGGGGCTATGGCTACACCTTC. It encodes CSVGGYGYTF.

The chain joins TRBV25-1 to TRBJ2-1; D gene ambiguous. The CDR3 extends over 13 amino acids. Trimming pared 4 bases from V and 9 bases from J, leaving 13 bases between. Germline-derived CDR1 and CDR2 are MGHDK and SYGVNS. This chain's CDR3 is CASSVSIAGEQFF. The CDR3 DNA sequence: TGTGCCAGCAGTGTTTCTATAGCTGGTGAGCAGTTCTTC.

The rearrangement links TRBV4-3 to TRBJ2-7; D gene unclear. The CDR3 covers 15 residues. Trimming cost V 0 bases and J 2 bases, with 11 bases left between them. Germline CDR1 LGHNA, CDR2 YSLEER. This chain's CDR3 is CASSQDVGTPYEQYF. The CDR3 DNA follows: TGCGCCAGCAGCCAAGATGTGGGCACGCCCTACGAGCAGTACTTC.

There are a few counts of this clone. The chain links TRBV5-5 to TRBJ1-2; TRBD1 agrees at 9 bases. After removal of 2 bases from V and 5 bases from J, the junction contained 4 bases not matched to a gene. Germline V gene data show CDR1 as SGHKS and CDR2 as YYEKEE (reference sequence). The length of the CDR3 is 14 residues. The CDR3 sequence is CASSFLGQGYGYTF. CDR3 DNA sequence: TGTGCCAGCAGCTTCTTAGGACAGGGGTATGGCTACACCTTC.

V is TRBV14 and J is TRBJ2-1; TRBD2 agrees at 8 bases. The V gene's germline CDR1 is SGHDN and CDR2 FVKESK. V was pared by 1 base and J by 2 bases, with 4 bases of the junction left unmatched. The length of the CDR3 is 16 residues. The CDR3 DNA reads TGTGCCAGCAGCCAAGGGCGGGGGGCCACCTACAATGAGCAGTTCTTC. Residues: CASSQGRGATYNEQFF.